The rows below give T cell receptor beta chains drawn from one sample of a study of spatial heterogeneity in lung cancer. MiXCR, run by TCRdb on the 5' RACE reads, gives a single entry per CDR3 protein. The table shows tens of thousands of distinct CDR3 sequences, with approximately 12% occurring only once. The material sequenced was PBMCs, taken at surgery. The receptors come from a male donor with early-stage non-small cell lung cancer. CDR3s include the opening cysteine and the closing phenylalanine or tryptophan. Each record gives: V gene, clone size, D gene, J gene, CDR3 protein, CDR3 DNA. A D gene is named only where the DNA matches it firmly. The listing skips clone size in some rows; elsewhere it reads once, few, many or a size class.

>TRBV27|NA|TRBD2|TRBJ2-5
CASSLGPRLAGGGTQYF
TGTGCCAGCAGTTTAGGGCCGAGACTAGCGGGAGGCGGGACCCAGTACTTC
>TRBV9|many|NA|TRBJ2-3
CASSVGSSDTQYF
TGTGCCAGCAGCGTAGGCTCCTCGGATACGCAGTATTTT
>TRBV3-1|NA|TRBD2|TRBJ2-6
CASSQTGTSGASGANVLTF
TGTGCCAGCAGCCAGACCGGGACTAGCGGGGCCTCTGGGGCCAACGTCCTGACTTTC
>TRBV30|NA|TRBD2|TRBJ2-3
CAWRRGLGPDTQYF
TGTGCCTGGAGGAGGGGACTAGGTCCAGATACGCAGTATTTT
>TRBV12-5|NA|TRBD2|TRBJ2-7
CASGLMGLAGYEQYF
TGTGCTAGTGGTTTGATGGGACTAGCGGGTTACGAGCAGTACTTC
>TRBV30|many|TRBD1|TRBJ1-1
CAWSVGGGTTEAFF
TGTGCCTGGAGTGTGGGAGGGGGCACCACTGAAGCTTTCTTT
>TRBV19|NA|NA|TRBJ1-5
CASSLEPDSYSNQPQHF
TGTGCCAGTAGTTTAGAGCCTGACAGTTATAGCAATCAGCCCCAGCATTTT
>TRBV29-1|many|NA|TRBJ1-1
CSFQGNTEAFF
TGCAGCTTTCAGGGGAACACTGAAGCTTTCTTT
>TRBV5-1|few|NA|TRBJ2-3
CASSWSESTDTQYF
TGCGCCAGCAGCTGGTCGGAGAGCACAGATACGCAGTATTTT
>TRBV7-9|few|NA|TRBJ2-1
CASSPPPRWGNEQFF
TGTGCCAGCAGCCCGCCACCCCGTTGGGGCAATGAGCAGTTCTTC
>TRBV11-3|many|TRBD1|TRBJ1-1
CASSHRGNTEAFF
TGTGCCAGCAGCCACAGGGGAAACACTGAAGCTTTCTTT
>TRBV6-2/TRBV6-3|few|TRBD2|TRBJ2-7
CASSYPIGTSGDPYEQYF
TGTGCCAGCAGTTACCCGATCGGGACTAGCGGGGACCCTTACGAGCAGTACTTC
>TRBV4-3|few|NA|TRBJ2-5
CASSRGRGTETQYF
TGCGCCAGCAGTCGGGGGAGGGGGACAGAGACCCAGTACTTC
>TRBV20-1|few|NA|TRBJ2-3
CSAKNLDSSTDTQYF
TGCAGTGCAAAAAACCTAGACTCTAGCACAGATACGCAGTATTTT
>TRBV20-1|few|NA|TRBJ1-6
CSATADSLSYNSPLHF
TGCAGTGCTACGGCCGACAGTCTCTCCTATAATTCACCCCTCCACTTT
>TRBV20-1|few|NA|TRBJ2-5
CSALGPLGQRETQYF
TGCAGTGCTCTGGGGCCCTTAGGACAGCGGGAGACCCAGTACTTC
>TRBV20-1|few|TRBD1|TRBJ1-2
CSAHPGGQRGYTF
TGCAGTGCTCATCCAGGGGGCCAACGAGGCTACACCTTC
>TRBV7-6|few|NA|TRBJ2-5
CASSRTLGETQYF
TGTGCCAGCAGCCGGACACTGGGGGAGACCCAGTACTTC
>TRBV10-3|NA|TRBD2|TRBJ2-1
CAISDISGIGGEQFF
TGTGCCATCAGTGACATTAGCGGGATCGGCGGTGAGCAGTTCTTC
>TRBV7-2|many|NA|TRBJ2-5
CASSLNFGETQYF
TGTGCCAGCAGCTTAAACTTCGGGGAGACCCAGTACTTC
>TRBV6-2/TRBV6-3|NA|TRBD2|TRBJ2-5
CASSSRLAGDETQYF
TGTGCCAGCAGTTCCCGACTAGCGGGGGACGAGACCCAGTACTTC
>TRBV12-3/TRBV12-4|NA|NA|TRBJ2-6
CASRRSPGANVLTF
TGTGCCAGCAGAAGATCCCCTGGGGCCAACGTCCTGACTTTC
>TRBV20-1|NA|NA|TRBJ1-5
CSARGGGWSNQPQHF
TGCAGTGCTAGGGGGGGTGGCTGGAGCAATCAGCCCCAGCATTTT
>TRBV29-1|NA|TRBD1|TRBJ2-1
CSARDRVVANEQFF
TGCAGCGCTCGAGACAGGGTAGTTGCGAATGAGCAGTTCTTC
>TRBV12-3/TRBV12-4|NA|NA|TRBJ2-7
CASSLLDFYEQYF
TGTGCCAGCAGTTTATTAGACTTCTACGAGCAGTACTTC
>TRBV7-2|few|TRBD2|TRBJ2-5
CASSLGLSSGMETQYF
TGTGCCAGCAGCTTAGGTTTGTCTAGCGGGATGGAGACCCAGTACTTC
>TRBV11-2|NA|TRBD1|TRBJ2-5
CASSPQGGGETQYF
TGTGCCAGCAGCCCCCAAGGGGGCGGTGAGACCCAGTACTTC
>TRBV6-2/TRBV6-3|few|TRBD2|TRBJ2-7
CASSDARLAGNYEQYF
TGTGCCAGCAGCGACGCCCGACTAGCGGGAAACTACGAGCAGTACTTC
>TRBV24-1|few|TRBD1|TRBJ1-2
CATSETPGQGYSGYTF
TGTGCCACCAGTGAGACGCCGGGACAGGGGTACAGTGGCTACACCTTC
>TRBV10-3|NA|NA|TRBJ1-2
CAISFTGVGYGYTF
TGTGCCATCAGTTTCACAGGAGTGGGCTATGGCTACACCTTC
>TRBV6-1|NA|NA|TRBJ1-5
CASSERGTYQPQLF
TGTGCCAGCAGTGAACGGGGCACTTATCAGCCCCAGCTTTTT
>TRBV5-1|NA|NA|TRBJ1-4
CASSFQGKLFF
TGCGCCAGCAGCTTCCAGGGAAAACTGTTTTTT
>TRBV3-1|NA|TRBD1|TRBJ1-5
CASSAIQGENQPQHF
TGTGCCAGCAGCGCCATACAGGGGGAGAATCAGCCCCAGCATTTT
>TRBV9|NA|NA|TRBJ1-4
CASSVSRGLTGGEKLFF
TGTGCCAGCAGCGTCAGCCGCGGTCTGACAGGCGGAGAAAAACTGTTTTTT
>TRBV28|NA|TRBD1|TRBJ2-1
CASSLQPRGYNEQFF
TGTGCCAGCAGTTTGCAACCCAGGGGGTACAATGAGCAGTTCTTC
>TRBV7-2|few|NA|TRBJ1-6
CASSLGRLGSPLHF
TGTGCCAGCAGCTTAGGACGGTTGGGTTCACCCCTCCACTTT
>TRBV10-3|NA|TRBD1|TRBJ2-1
CAISDPPGTAENLFF
TGTGCCATCAGTGACCCTCCCGGGACAGCCGAAAATCTGTTCTTC
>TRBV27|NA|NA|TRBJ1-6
CASSVSGNNSPLHF
TGTGCCAGCAGCGTAAGCGGCAATAATTCACCCCTCCACTTT
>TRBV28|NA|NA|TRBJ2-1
CASSLSPLGGRGDEQFF
TGTGCCAGCAGTTTATCCCCCCTTGGGGGGCGAGGAGATGAGCAGTTCTTC
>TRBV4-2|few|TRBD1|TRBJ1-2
CASSIRGGNYGYTF
TGTGCCAGCAGCATCAGGGGGGGTAACTATGGCTACACCTTC
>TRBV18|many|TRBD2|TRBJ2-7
CASSPLSGINEQYF
TGTGCCAGCTCTCCGCTAAGCGGGATAAACGAGCAGTACTTC
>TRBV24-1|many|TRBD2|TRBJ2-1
CATSDLLAGVSGEQFF
TGTGCCACCAGTGATTTGCTAGCGGGAGTAAGCGGTGAGCAGTTCTTC
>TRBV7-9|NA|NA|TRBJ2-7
CASSFSGSTYEQYF
TGTGCCAGCAGCTTTTCCGGGTCCACCTACGAGCAGTACTTC
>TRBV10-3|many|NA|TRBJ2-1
CAISEGGDEQFF
TGTGCCATCAGTGAGGGAGGCGATGAGCAGTTCTTC
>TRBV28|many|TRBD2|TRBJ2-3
CASSRLAGEVDTQYF
TGTGCCAGCAGCCGACTAGCGGGAGAGGTAGATACGCAGTATTTT